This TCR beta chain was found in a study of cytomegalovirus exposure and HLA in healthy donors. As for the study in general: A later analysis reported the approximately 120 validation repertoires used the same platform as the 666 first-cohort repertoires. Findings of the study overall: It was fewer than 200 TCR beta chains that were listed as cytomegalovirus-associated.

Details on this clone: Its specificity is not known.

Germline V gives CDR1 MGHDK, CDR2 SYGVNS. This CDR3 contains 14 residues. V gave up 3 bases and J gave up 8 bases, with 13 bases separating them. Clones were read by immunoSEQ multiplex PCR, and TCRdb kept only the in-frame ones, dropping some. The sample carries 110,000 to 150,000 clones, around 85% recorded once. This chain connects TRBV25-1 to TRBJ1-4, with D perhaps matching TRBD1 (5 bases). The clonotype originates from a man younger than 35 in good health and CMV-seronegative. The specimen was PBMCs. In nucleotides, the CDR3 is TGTGCCAGCAGTGACCGACTGACAGACGAAAAACTGTTTTTT. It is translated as CASSDRLTDEKLFF.